A single TCR beta chain is shown here with its context. Its target is not known. Germline CDR1 reads MDHEN; CDR2 reads SYDVKM. Trimming pared 5 bases from V and 2 bases from J, leaving 14 bases between. This CDR3 comprises 15 residues. The source of the sample is a study of response to subunit inactivated influenza vaccine. Study results and limitations: A suggestion made by the authors is that each seasonal influenza vaccination recruits few new T cells.

TCRdb fed the RT-PCR reads into MiXCR, producing one record per CDR3 protein. This repertoire shows hundreds of thousands of distinct CDR3 sequences, 25% found once; its top ten account for approximately 2%. The sequence came from a man aged 50 to 59 who received an inactivated influenza vaccine. The source was CD4+ T cells sorted from PBMCs, collected 4 to 6 days after vaccination. This chain links TRBV28 with TRBJ2-3, with D perhaps TRBD1 (6 bases). CDR3 in DNA: TGTGCCAGCAGTCGCTCGACAGGCATCACAGATACGCAGTATTTT. This sequence encodes CASSRSTGITDTQYF.